This TCR beta chain was found in a study of beta chain features in type 1 diabetes. Since all of the isolated RNA was reverse transcribed, expressed TCRB transcripts were what got sequenced. Assay used: immunoSEQ multiplex PCR; TCRdb lists only in-frame clones, some missing. Among 250,000 to 300,000 clones listed, approximately 8% were seen once. CD4+ naive, central memory, regulatory and stem cell-like memory cells were sorted via CD45RO/CCR7/CD25/CD127/CD95/CD27. V lost 5 bases, J lost 4 bases, and 13 bases lay in between. The CDR3 spans 14 residues. Germline V gives CDR1 MDHEN, CDR2 SYDVKM. This clone was seen ten or more times.

The receptor was derived from a young woman in good health. The sample taken for sequencing was central memory CD4+ T cells from blood. The chain couples TRBV28 to TRBJ2-3; D is uncertain. In DNA, the CDR3 is TGTGCCAGCAGTATGAACTCACCCGCAGATACGCAGTATTTT. The encoded protein is CASSMNSPADTQYF.